A single sample gave rise to the 23 T cell receptor beta chains below, sequenced in a study of T cell responses to AZD1222 COVID-19 vaccine. Method: immunoSEQ multiplex PCR; TCRdb's copy keeps in-frame clones and lacks some. The sample includes 95,000 to 150,000 clones, 92% of them seen just once. The source was peripheral blood, collected on day 0 of AZD1222 vaccination. These receptors came from an adult in good health.

The chain combines TRBV7-2 with TRBJ1-3; TRBD1 aligns across 9 bases. V trimming: 4 bases; J trimming: 0 bases; junction bases outside the gene matches: 4. Germline V CDR1 and CDR2: SGHTA, FQGNSA. The CDR3 contains 16 residues. The CDR3 spells CASSSGQGSSGNTIYF. The CDR3 coding sequence is TGTGCCAGCAGCTCGGGACAGGGAAGCTCTGGAAACACCATATATTTT.

The V and J genes are TRBV7-9 and TRBJ1-1; tentative D call: TRBD1 (5 bases). Looked up from germline, CDR1 is SEHNR and CDR2 is FQNEAQ (reference sequence). There are 15 residues in the CDR3. Trimming cost V 5 bases and J 2 bases, with 15 bases left between them. The CDR3 spells CASSPTVNFNTEAFF. CDR3 nucleotides: TGTGCCAGCAGCCCGACAGTAAATTTCAACACTGAAGCTTTCTTT.

The J gene is TRBJ2-6, the V gene TRBV28; D ambiguous. The CDR3 covers 16 residues. The germline V gene has CDR1 MDHEN and CDR2 SYDVKM. Trimming stripped 6 bases from V and 3 bases from J, with 15 bases between. The CDR3 DNA is TGTGCCAGCAGCGGCCCAGGCGAACTTGGGGCCAACGTCCTGACTTTC. This gives the protein CASSGPGELGANVLTF.

The chain is built from TRBV5-1 and TRBJ1-5; no clear D. This CDR3 has 13 residues. V gave up 5 bases and J gave up 3 bases, with 9 bases separating them. The germline V gene has CDR1 SGHRS and CDR2 YFSETQ. As DNA, the CDR3 is TGCGCCAGCAGTCTCGGGCCCAATCAGCCCCAGCATTTT. It is translated as CASSLGPNQPQHF. The whole variable domain, remainder taken from reference TRBV5-1 and TRBJ1-5, is KAGVTQTPRYLIKTRGQQVTLSCSPISGHRSVSWYQQTPGQGLQFLFEYFSETQRNKGNFPGRFSGRQFSNSRSEMNVSTLELGDSALYLCASSLGPNQPQHFGDGTRLSIL.

This chain joins TRBV9 and TRBJ2-3; D unclear. Germline V gene data show CDR1 as SGDLS and CDR2 as YYNGEE. The CDR3 spans 15 residues. V lost 0 bases to trimming and J lost 2 bases, with 10 bases between them. Written as DNA, the CDR3 is TGTGCCAGCAGCGTAGGCCCCCTATCCACAGATACGCAGTATTTT. Protein sequence: CASSVGPLSTDTQYF.

V is TRBV2 and J is TRBJ1-2, with D unresolved. The V end was cut by 6 bases, the J end by 0 bases, with 8 bases between. Germline-derived CDR1 and CDR2 are SNHLY and FYNNEI. The CDR3 runs to 13 residues. CDR3 sequence reads: CASSGSTNYGYTF. In DNA form, the CDR3 reads TGTGCCAGCAGCGGAAGTACTAACTATGGCTACACCTTC.

The V and J genes are TRBV6-2 or TRBV6-3 and TRBJ1-6, with D uncertain. Germline V lookup: CDR1 MNHEY, CDR2 SVGEGT. The CDR3 runs 15 residues. The V gene lost 4 bases and the J gene lost 5 bases, with 12 bases spanning the gap. In DNA, the CDR3 is TGTGCCAGCAGTTGGTCAGGAGCGAATAATTCACCCCTCCACTTT. It is translated as CASSWSGANNSPLHF.

This chain uses TRBV24-1 with TRBJ1-1, with TRBD1 matching 11 bases. The CDR3 is made up of 16 amino acids. Losses at the gene ends were 9 bases for V and 1 base for J; bases not matched to a gene: 9. Germline CDR1 KGHDR, CDR2 SFDVKD. This CDR3 is CATRTGQGAANTEAFF. Written as DNA, the CDR3 is TGTGCCACCCGGACCGGACAGGGGGCAGCGAACACTGAAGCTTTCTTT.

CDR3 sequence: CASSQGVAGETDTQYF. In nucleotides, the CDR3 is TGCGCCAGCAGCCAAGGAGTAGCGGGGGAGACAGATACGCAGTATTTT. This chain joins TRBV4-3 and TRBJ2-3; 9 bases fit TRBD2. Germline V gives CDR1 LGHNA, CDR2 YSLEER. With V trimmed by 1 base and J by 3 bases, 5 bases remained unmatched. The CDR3 loop spans 16 amino acids.

The V gene is TRBV28, the J gene TRBJ2-1, with TRBD2 matching 16 bases. V lost 6 bases and J lost 8; bases outside the gene matches: 16. The CDR3 is made up of 19 amino acids. Germline CDR1 reads MDHEN; CDR2 reads SYDVKM. CDR3: CASSHPGTSGRAFMDEQFF. In DNA form, the CDR3 reads TGTGCCAGCAGCCACCCGGGGACTAGCGGGAGGGCCTTTATGGATGAGCAGTTCTTC.

The V call is TRBV6-4, the J call TRBJ2-2; 13 bases line up with TRBD2. The V gene's germline CDR1 is MRHNA and CDR2 SNTAGT. The CDR3 has 18 amino acids. Trimming took 3 bases from V and 2 from J; bases not matched to a gene: 6. CDR3 protein: CASSERLAGGKNTGELFF. The CDR3 DNA reads TGTGCCAGCAGTGAAAGACTAGCGGGGGGAAAAAACACCGGGGAGCTGTTTTTT.

The chain links TRBV4-1 to TRBJ2-3; D is perhaps TRBD1 or TRBD2 (5 bases each). CDR1 is MGHRA and CDR2 is YSYEKL in the germline V gene. This CDR3 is 16 amino acids long. V lost 4 bases, J lost 0 bases, and 14 bases lay in between. The CDR3 DNA reads as TGCGCCAGCAGCCCGCTGGGGGTGTCTAGCACAGATACGCAGTATTTT. Its protein is CASSPLGVSSTDTQYF.

V gene TRBV7-8 combines with J gene TRBJ1-2, with TRBD1 matching over 8 bases. Germline values: CDR1 SGHVS, CDR2 FQNEAQ. J was trimmed by 5 bases and V by 7 bases; bases with no gene match: 15. CDR3 size: 16 residues. The CDR3: CASKKGRGLLPYGYTF. The CDR3, as DNA: TGTGCCAGCAAGAAAGGCAGGGGGCTGCTACCTTATGGCTACACCTTC.

The chain links TRBV11-2 to TRBJ1-3, with D maybe TRBD1 (5 bases). V lost 3 bases and J 9 bases, leaving 12 bases between the germline ends. The germline V gene encodes CDR1 SGHAT and CDR2 FQNNGV. The CDR3 length is 13 residues. CDR3 bases: TGTGCCAGCAGCTTGGGACTCTATAGCACCATATATTTT. Translation: CASSLGLYSTIYF. The variable domain in full, with the rest retrieved from reference TRBV11-2 and TRBJ1-3, is EAGVAQSPRYKIIEKRQSVAFWCNPISGHATLYWYQQILGQGPKLLIQFQNNGVVDDSQLPKDRFSAERLKGVDSTLKIQPAKLEDSAVYLCASSLGLYSTIYFGEGSWLTVV.

The V gene is TRBV19, the J gene TRBJ1-2, with 9 bases identical to TRBD1. Germline values: CDR1 LNHDA, CDR2 SQIVND (reference sequence). Losses at the gene ends were 10 bases for V and 8 bases for J; bases not matched to a gene: 8. CDR3 length: 12 amino acids. The CDR3 spells CAIPGQGAGYTF. In DNA, the CDR3 is TGTGCCATTCCGGGACAGGGTGCCGGCTACACCTTC.

As DNA, the CDR3 is TGTGCCAGCAGTTTATCGTACGCCGGTGGCACTGAAGCTTTCTTT. This gives the protein CASSLSYAGGTEAFF. The chain joins TRBV28 to TRBJ1-1; D is unclear. V was trimmed by 1 base and J by 4 bases, leaving 13 bases between them. Germline CDR1 is MDHEN and CDR2 is SYDVKM. The CDR3 has 15 residues.

The gene calls are TRBV5-1 and TRBJ2-3; 10 nucleotides match TRBD2. CDR1 is SGHRS, CDR2 YFSETQ, per germline. The CDR3 is 16 amino acids. The V gene end was trimmed by 3 bases and the J gene end by 4 bases; junction bases not matched to a gene: 8. CDR3 sequence: CASSSSAGGPSDTQYF. The CDR3 DNA reads as TGCGCCAGCAGCTCTTCAGCGGGGGGGCCTTCAGATACGCAGTATTTT.

A single count supports this clone. The chain carries TRBV3-1 (or the pseudogene TRBV3-2) and TRBJ2-5; D unresolved. The CDR3 contains 12 residues. CDR1 is LGHDT and CDR2 is YNNKEL in the germline V gene (reference sequence). The V end lost 3 bases, the J end lost 6 bases, and 8 bases lay between the germline ends. The CDR3 is CASSQRTQTQYF. The CDR3 bases are TGTGCCAGCAGCCAGAGGACGCAGACCCAGTACTTC.

This chain links TRBV4-2 with TRBJ1-2; no clear D. CDR1 is LGHNA, CDR2 YNFKEQ, per germline. V shed 4 bases and J shed 4 bases, with 16 bases lying between them. The CDR3 contains 15 residues. This CDR3 reads CASSPTDGSRYGYTF. The CDR3 DNA is TGTGCCAGCAGCCCGACCGACGGTTCACGCTATGGCTACACCTTC.

CDR3 DNA: TGTGCCAGCAGCGGGACTAGCGGGAACAATGAGCAGTTCTTC. Encoded protein: CASSGTSGNNEQFF. The chain has TRBV13 and TRBJ2-1; 13 bases line up with TRBD2. The CDR3 totals 14 residues. Germline CDR1 is PRHDT and CDR2 is FYEKMQ (reference sequence). The J segment lost 5 bases and the V segment lost 5 bases, leaving 0 bases of the junction unmatched.

The chain couples TRBV4-3 to TRBJ2-1; TRBD2 is a possible D gene (5 bases). Germline CDR1 reads LGHNA; CDR2 reads YSLEER. V was trimmed by 4 bases and J by 5 bases, leaving 15 bases between them. The CDR3 runs to 15 residues. The CDR3 spells CASSLLASTDNEQFF. DNA of the CDR3: TGCGCCAGCAGCCTCCTAGCTAGCACGGACAATGAGCAGTTCTTC.

A single count supports this clone. This chain links TRBV6-5 with TRBJ1-2; TRBD1 matches 8 bases. Looked up from germline, CDR1 is MNHEY and CDR2 is SVGAGI. The V segment lost 6 bases and the J segment 6 bases; nucleotides outside the gene matches: 6. The length of the CDR3 is 13 residues. The CDR3 here is CASRALQGDGYTF. The CDR3 DNA sequence: TGTGCCAGCAGGGCTTTACAGGGGGATGGCTACACCTTC.

The gene calls are TRBV5-1 and TRBJ1-1; 8 bases match TRBD1. The ends lost 0 bases at V and 5 bases at J; junction bases unmatched: 3. The CDR3 sequence is 14 residues long. Germline V gives CDR1 SGHRS, CDR2 YFSETQ. The CDR3 sequence: CASSLGTGTTEAFF. Written as DNA, the CDR3 is TGCGCCAGCAGCTTGGGGACAGGGACAACTGAAGCTTTCTTT.